Presented here are 32 T cell receptor beta chains from one specimen sequenced in a study of blood T cell repertoires in COVID-19. Libraries were prepared by immunoSEQ multiplex PCR; TCRdb keeps only in-frame clonotypes and omits some of them. The sample lists around 140,000 clones, around 90% seen once, with about 10% in the top ten. Source material: peripheral blood. All receptors derive from a man in his 60s with active or convalescent COVID-19.

The V call is TRBV29-1, the J call TRBJ2-1; 11 bases map to TRBD2. The germline gives CDR1 SQVTM, CDR2 ANQGSEA. This CDR3 has 14 residues. With 4 bases clipped from V and 2 bases from J, the junction kept 1 base outside the gene matches. This CDR3 reads CSVGLAGTYNEQFF. CDR3 nucleotide sequence: TGCAGCGTTGGACTAGCGGGAACCTACAATGAGCAGTTCTTC.

The V call is TRBV24-1, the J call TRBJ2-7; D is possibly TRBD2 (6 bases). The germline V gene encodes CDR1 KGHDR and CDR2 SFDVKD. V was shortened by 4 bases and J by 6 bases, with 18 bases between the two germline ends. This CDR3 comprises 15 residues. In DNA form, the CDR3 reads TGTGCCACCAGTGACCCCCGATCGGGGGTGGCCGAGCAGTACTTC. Protein: CATSDPRSGVAEQYF.

This chain connects TRBV5-1 to TRBJ2-1; 9 bases line up with TRBD1. V was pared by 1 base and J by 8 bases, with 13 bases of the junction left unmatched. This CDR3 contains 17 residues. Germline CDR1 reads SGHRS; CDR2 reads YFSETQ. DNA for the CDR3: TGCGCCAGCAGCTTGCCCATGGGACAGGGAAAAAGGGATGAGCAGTTCTTC. Translating it yields CASSLPMGQGKRDEQFF.

The rearrangement uses TRBV7-6 and TRBJ1-4; TRBD1 might be the D (6 bases). The germline V and J ends were trimmed by 4 bases and 0 bases, with 15 bases remaining between them. Germline V gene lookup returns CDR1 SGHVS and CDR2 FNYEAQ. There are 17 residues in the CDR3. The CDR3 nucleotides are TGTGCCAGCAGCTATTCGACAGGCCTTGCAACTAATGAAAAACTGTTTTTT. Residues: CASSYSTGLATNEKLFF.

The chain has TRBV9 and TRBJ1-1; 10 bases fit TRBD1. Trimming cost V 4 bases and J 5 bases; bases outside gene matches: 5. The CDR3 sequence is 14 residues long. Germline-derived CDR1 and CDR2 are SGDLS and YYNGEE. Here the CDR3 reads CASSTGQGVTEAFF. CDR3 coding DNA: TGTGCCAGCAGCACTGGACAGGGGGTGACTGAAGCTTTCTTT. Full variable domain (rest looked up from reference TRBV9 and TRBJ1-1): DSGVTQTPKHLITATGQRVTLRCSPRSGDLSVYWYQQSLDQGLQFLIQYYNGEERAKGNILERFSAQQFPDLHSELNLSSLELGDSALYFCASSTGQGVTEAFFGQGTRLTVV.

The chain combines TRBV19 with TRBJ1-3, with TRBD1 matching 12 bases. Germline V gene sequence: CDR1 LNHDA, CDR2 SQIVND (reference sequence). Germline trimming cut 7 bases from V and 4 bases from J; bases unmatched to any gene: 5. CDR3 length equals 15 residues. The CDR3 DNA reads TGTGCCAGTACGGGACAGGGGGCGCCGGGAAACACCATATATTTT. Translated: CASTGQGAPGNTIYF.

The rearrangement links TRBV18 to TRBJ2-1, with TRBD1 identical over 9 bases. Trimming removed 3 bases from V and 7 bases from J; junction bases left unmatched: 7. Germline V lookup: CDR1 KGHSH, CDR2 LQKENI. The CDR3 runs to 15 residues. In DNA form, the CDR3 reads TGTGCCAGCTCACCCCTCGGGACAGGGTCAAATGAGCAGTTCTTC. Protein: CASSPLGTGSNEQFF.

This chain joins TRBV2 and TRBJ1-4; 7 bases match TRBD1. The germline CDR1 and CDR2 sequences are SNHLY and FYNNEI. The CDR3 runs 15 residues. V lost 5 bases, J lost 1 base, and 4 bases stayed unmatched. The CDR3 nucleotides are TGTGCCAGCAGTCAACAGGGGAAAACTAATGAAAAACTGTTTTTT. It yields the protein CASSQQGKTNEKLFF.

The CDR3 DNA reads TGTGCCAGCAGCTTAGGGGGACAGGGGAATCAGCCCCAGCATTTT. Translated, it gives CASSLGGQGNQPQHF. J is TRBJ1-5 and V is TRBV7-6; 10 bases map to TRBD1. Germline V gene data show CDR1 as SGHVS and CDR2 as FNYEAQ. V lost 1 base, J lost 4 bases, and 1 base stayed unmatched. The CDR3 consists of 15 residues.

The chain joins TRBV19 to TRBJ1-6; maybe TRBD1 (6 bases). V was cut by 5 bases and J by 14 bases, with 22 bases left in between. This CDR3 region has 15 residues. The germline V gene encodes CDR1 LNHDA and CDR2 SQIVND (reference sequence). The CDR3 protein is CASSPTWWVQGSLHF. The DNA for the CDR3 is TGTGCCAGTAGTCCTACTTGGTGGGTACAGGGCTCCCTCCACTTT.

The chain joins TRBV5-1 to TRBJ1-6; 7 positions agree with TRBD1. Germline CDR1 SGHRS, CDR2 YFSETQ. The V gene end was trimmed by 3 bases and the J gene end by 6 bases; junction bases not matched to a gene: 9. The CDR3 loop spans 16 amino acids. This chain's CDR3 is CASSSGTALSNSPLHF. Written as DNA, the CDR3 is TGCGCCAGCAGCTCCGGGACAGCTTTATCTAATTCACCCCTCCACTTT.

This clone was observed a single time. This chain links TRBV2 with TRBJ1-5; tentative D call: TRBD1 (6 bases). CDR1 and CDR2 (germline): SNHLY, FYNNEI. The CDR3 loop spans 13 amino acids. The V end lost 6 bases, the J end lost 6 bases, and 12 bases lay between the germline ends. This chain's CDR3 is CASRQGSIQPQHF. The CDR3 DNA sequence: TGTGCCAGCAGACAGGGATCGATTCAGCCCCAGCATTTT.

As DNA, the CDR3 is TGTGCCAGCAGCTTACTAGGTGGCACTGAAGCTTTCTTT. Encoded protein: CASSLLGGTEAFF. The gene calls are TRBV11-2 and TRBJ1-1; no reliable D call. The germline V and J ends were trimmed by 2 bases and 4 bases, with 8 bases remaining between them. CDR1 and CDR2 (germline): SGHAT, FQNNGV. The CDR3 has 13 amino acids.

The gene calls are TRBV5-1 and TRBJ2-1; 8 positions agree with TRBD1. Germline V CDR1 and CDR2: SGHRS, YFSETQ. The trim removed 4 bases at V and 4 bases at J, leaving 4 bases unmatched. CDR3 length: 14 amino acids. CDR3 sequence: CASSQGQAYNEQFF. The CDR3 DNA is TGCGCCAGCAGCCAGGGACAGGCGTACAATGAGCAGTTCTTC. Drawing the rest from reference TRBV5-1 and TRBJ2-1, the complete variable domain is KAGVTQTPRYLIKTRGQQVTLSCSPISGHRSVSWYQQTPGQGLQFLFEYFSETQRNKGNFPGRFSGRQFSNSRSEMNVSTLELGDSALYLCASSQGQAYNEQFFGPGTRLTVL.

The chain links TRBV29-1 to TRBJ1-1; D is uncertain. The CDR3 loop spans 12 amino acids. The germline gives CDR1 SQVTM, CDR2 ANQGSEA. V gave up 4 bases and J gave up 1 base, with 7 bases separating them. This chain's CDR3 is CSVVSQNTEAFF. Written as DNA, the CDR3 is TGCAGCGTTGTTTCCCAGAACACTGAAGCTTTCTTT.

The chain recombines TRBV7-2 with TRBJ2-7, with TRBD1 matching 10 bases. Germline loops: CDR1 SGHTA, CDR2 FQGNSA. The CDR3 consists of 17 residues. With V trimmed by 5 bases and J by 2 bases, 12 bases remained unmatched. The DNA for the CDR3 is TGTGCCAGCAGCGCAACATTGGACAGGGGGAGAACCTACGAGCAGTACTTC. It is translated as CASSATLDRGRTYEQYF.

The V and J genes are TRBV29-1 and TRBJ2-1; D perhaps matches TRBD2 (6 bases). Germline-derived CDR1 and CDR2 are SQVTM and ANQGSEA. V was trimmed by 6 bases and J by 9 bases, leaving 12 bases between them. The CDR3 contains 11 residues. Here the CDR3 reads CSVLDYPEQFF. The CDR3 DNA reads as TGCAGCGTCCTGGACTATCCTGAGCAGTTCTTC.

This chain uses TRBV20-1 with TRBJ1-1; TRBD1 matches at 7 bases. The CDR3 totals 10 residues. The germline gives CDR1 DFQATT, CDR2 SNEGSKA (reference sequence). The trim removed 4 bases at V and 12 bases at J, leaving 5 bases unmatched. The chain's CDR3 is CSATPGQSFF. Here the CDR3 DNA reads TGCAGTGCTACCCCGGGACAGTCTTTCTTT.

V usage is TRBV27 and J usage is TRBJ2-3; D gene unclear. The V gene's germline CDR1 is MNHEY and CDR2 SMNVEV (reference sequence). Trimming left V 2 bases short and J 6 bases short, with 6 bases between. CDR3 length equals 12 residues. The CDR3 loop reads CASSLRQDTQYF. DNA of the CDR3: TGTGCCAGCAGTTTACGCCAGGATACGCAGTATTTT.

The V gene is TRBV6-5, the J gene TRBJ1-5; 9 bases map to TRBD1. J was trimmed by 5 bases and V by 6 bases; bases with no gene match: 8. The length of the CDR3 is 15 residues. The germline CDR1 and CDR2 sequences are MNHEY and SVGAGI. The CDR3: CASSLSGQGDQPQHF. The CDR3 DNA reads as TGTGCCAGCAGCCTTTCGGGACAGGGAGATCAGCCCCAGCATTTT.

The chain joins TRBV4-3 to TRBJ2-6, with D uncertain. The CDR3 sequence is 17 residues long. V lost 0 bases and J lost 0, with 9 bases in between. CDR1 is LGHNA and CDR2 is YSLEER in the germline V gene. This CDR3 reads CASSQEWASSGANVLTF. DNA of the CDR3: TGCGCCAGCAGCCAAGAGTGGGCCAGCTCTGGGGCCAACGTCCTGACTTTC.

The V and J genes are TRBV24-1 and TRBJ2-1; 7 positions agree with TRBD1. V lost 4 bases and J lost 3; bases outside the gene matches: 5. CDR1 is KGHDR, CDR2 SFDVKD, per germline. CDR3 length: 15 amino acids. CDR3 DNA sequence: TGTGCCACCAGTGACGAGACAGGGCTCTACAATGAGCAGTTCTTC. Translated, it gives CATSDETGLYNEQFF.

This chain joins TRBV12-3 or TRBV12-4 and TRBJ1-3; D possibly corresponds to TRBD1 (6 bases). V lost 6 bases and J 4 bases, leaving 10 bases between the germline ends. The CDR3 length is 13 residues. DNA of the CDR3: TGTGCCAGCAGCACAGGGTTAGGAAACACCATATATTTT. This encodes CASSTGLGNTIYF.

The V and J genes are TRBV4-1 and TRBJ2-2; the match to TRBD2 covers 11 bases. This CDR3 region has 18 residues. Germline values: CDR1 MGHRA, CDR2 YSYEKL. The V gene end was trimmed by 4 bases and the J gene end by 2 bases; junction bases not matched to a gene: 9. This CDR3 is CASSPAVAGGPNTGELFF. The CDR3, as DNA: TGCGCCAGCAGCCCTGCGGTAGCGGGAGGGCCTAACACCGGGGAGCTGTTTTTT.

The rearrangement uses TRBV30 and TRBJ1-2; possible D gene TRBD1, 6 bases. Trimming pared 5 bases from V and 4 bases from J, leaving 11 bases between. CDR1 is GTSNPN, CDR2 SVGIG, per germline (reference sequence). There are 12 residues in the CDR3. The CDR3 nucleotides read TGTGCCTGGCTCGGCAGGGGCTATGGCTACACCTTC. Protein product: CAWLGRGYGYTF.

The gene calls are TRBV19 and TRBJ2-2; 7 bases line up with TRBD2. J gave up 3 bases and V 3 bases, and 4 bases lay outside the gene matches. This CDR3 is 15 amino acids long. CDR1 and CDR2 from the germline V gene are LNHDA and SQIVND (reference sequence). The CDR3 is CASSISGGDTGELFF. The CDR3 DNA follows: TGTGCCAGTAGTATTAGTGGGGGGGACACCGGGGAGCTGTTTTTT.

The rearrangement links TRBV6-1 to TRBJ1-1; the D is unclear. CDR1 is MNHNS, CDR2 SASEGT, per germline. This CDR3 contains 13 residues. The V end was cut by 2 bases, the J end by 0 bases, with 4 bases between. The CDR3 nucleotides are TGTGCCAGCAGTGAATCTTTGAACACTGAAGCTTTCTTT. Translation: CASSESLNTEAFF.

This chain connects TRBV27 to TRBJ1-5; D not certain. V was clipped by 4 bases and J by 2 bases, with 9 bases between them. This CDR3 has 14 amino acids. The germline V gene has CDR1 MNHEY and CDR2 SMNVEV (reference sequence). The CDR3, as DNA: TGTGCCAGCAGTTGGCGGGGAGGCAATCAGCCCCAGCATTTT. Protein product: CASSWRGGNQPQHF.

The chain uses TRBV13 and TRBJ2-7; TRBD1 matches 9 bases. The CDR3 has 15 amino acids. The junction had 6 bases not matched to a gene; V was cut back by 5 bases and J by 1 base. Per the germline V gene, CDR1 is PRHDT and CDR2 is FYEKMQ (reference sequence). The CDR3 sequence: CASSRKGQGSYEQYF. The CDR3 DNA follows: TGTGCCAGCAGCAGAAAGGGACAGGGATCCTACGAGCAGTACTTC.

The rearrangement joins TRBV5-5 to TRBJ2-1; possible D gene TRBD1, 6 bases. In germline, CDR1 is SGHKS, CDR2 YYEKEE (reference sequence). The V end was cut by 5 bases, the J end by 4 bases, with 13 bases between. This CDR3 contains 14 residues. The CDR3, as DNA: TGTGCCAGCAGATACCGGGACACATACAATGAGCAGTTCTTC. Its protein product is CASRYRDTYNEQFF.

The chain combines TRBV7-6 with TRBJ1-1, with TRBD1 matching 8 bases. CDR1 and CDR2 (germline): SGHVS, FNYEAQ. This CDR3 has 15 amino acids. J lost 4 bases, V lost 1 base, and 5 bases had no gene match. In nucleotides, the CDR3 is TGTGCCAGCAGCTTAGATCAGACAGGGGCCACTGAAGCTTTCTTT. This translates into CASSLDQTGATEAFF.

This clone was seen just once. V gene TRBV27 combines with J gene TRBJ2-5; 12 nucleotides align to TRBD1. V lost 8 bases to trimming and J lost 5 bases; unmatched junction nucleotides: 9. The CDR3 runs to 15 residues. Germline-derived CDR1 and CDR2 are MNHEY and SMNVEV (reference sequence). Written as DNA, the CDR3 is TGTGCCAGCGCCTCCGGGACAGGGGGCGCGGAGACCCAGTACTTC. Amino acid sequence: CASASGTGGAETQYF.